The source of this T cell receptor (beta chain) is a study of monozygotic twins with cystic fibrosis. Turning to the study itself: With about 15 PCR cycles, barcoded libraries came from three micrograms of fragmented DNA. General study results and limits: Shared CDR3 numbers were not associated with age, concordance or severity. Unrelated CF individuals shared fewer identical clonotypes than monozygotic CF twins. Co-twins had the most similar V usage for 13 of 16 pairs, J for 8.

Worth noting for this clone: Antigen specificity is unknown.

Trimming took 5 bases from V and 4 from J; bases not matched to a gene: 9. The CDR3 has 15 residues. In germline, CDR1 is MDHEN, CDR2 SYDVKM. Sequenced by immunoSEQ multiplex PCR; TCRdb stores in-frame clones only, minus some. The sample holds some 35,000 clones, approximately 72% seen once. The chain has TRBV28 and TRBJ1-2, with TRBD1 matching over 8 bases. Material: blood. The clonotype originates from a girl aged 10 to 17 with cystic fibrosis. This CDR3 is CASSTTGEAAYGYTF. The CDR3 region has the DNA TGTGCCAGCAGTACGACAGGGGAGGCGGCCTATGGCTACACCTTC.